A single TCR beta chain is shown here with its context. What antigen it recognizes has not been identified. The CDR3 end shows no conserved phenylalanine or tryptophan, and so a read error is likely. The library relied on multiplex PCR. Sequencing was performed on an Illumina HiSeq 2500. TCRbeta libraries were built by three rounds of nested PCR using primers (Table S4), following protocols modified from ARM-PCR. Before sequencing, PCR products in the 200-500 bp range were cut out of the gel and cleaned up using the QIAquick gel extraction kit. Per the authors' processing: Reads were cleaned with Trimmomatic, merged with FLASH into complete CDR3 sequences, and assigned to V(D)J germline segments with MiTCR. VDJtools was used to compute clonal diversity as the inverse Simpson's index. Productive reads were defined as in-frame sequences without a premature stop codon. TCRdb reanalyzed the raw reads on its own, using fastp at Q25 for trimming and MiXCR for clone calling, and kept in-frame beta chains. Duplicate CDR3 protein sequences are folded into a single record with the most common DNA and genes. V and J calls and clone size were set by TCRdb, not the authors. The sample contains over 40,000 distinct CDR3 sequences, just under 75% of them found a single time. More than 20% of the sample comes from the top ten.

The data stem from a study of tumor and adjacent non-tumor tissue in lung cancer (dated by TCRdb to the late 2010s). The study in broad terms: Patients with adenocarcinoma (approximately 11), squamous cell carcinoma (2) and small cell lung cancer (1) were included in the cohort. Sequencing generated a total of some 130 million productive TCRbeta reads, averaging around 4.3 million reads per sample. TCRbeta CDR3 sequencing was performed on 25 to 30 paired specimens, with one tumor sample and one normal lung sample collected per patient. Ages among the roughly 15 patients ranged from about 31 to 85 years, there were approximately 10 men and 5 women, and disease was at TNM stage I to III. The study compared bulk TCRbeta repertoires from lung tumor tissue and matched distant non-tumor lung tissue of approximately 14 lung cancer patients.

Findings and caveats that apply to the study as a whole: Tumor tissue showed significantly greater TCR diversity (inverse Simpson) than normal lung tissue (roughly 430 vs 170, P = 0.0075, Mann-Whitney U test). A significantly larger cumulative share of the repertoire was made up by the top 100 clones in normal lung than in tumor tissue. TCR diversity was significantly higher in younger patients, and higher tumor TCR diversity was associated with shorter overall and disease-free survival. The cohort had only about 16 patients, and the authors noted that larger samples and more detailed clinical data are needed. Neither the sequencing platform nor unique molecular identifiers are mentioned in the methods. Peripheral blood was not sequenced, so blood TCRbeta repertoires in these lung cancer patients were not examined.

RNA was extracted from bulk unsorted tissue and checked for quality with a NanoDrop ND-1000 and an Agilent 2100. Normal lung samples were distant non-tumor tissue taken more than 3 cm from the tumor edge. Newly diagnosed lung cancer patients without prior chemotherapy who had been admitted for thoracic surgery in China between August and November 2014 were enrolled as donors. Patients who had received previous radiotherapy or chemotherapy, or who had another concurrent cancer, were excluded from the study. Pieces of surgical tissue measuring about 1-2 cm3 were kept in RNAlater solution and stored at -80 degrees C until use. The specimen sequenced was distant non-tumor lung tissue. The TCR originated in a woman aged 55-70 years with non-small cell lung cancer.

The nucleotide sequence is given as TGTGCCACCAGCAGAGATACCCGAGGAGGAATTCAGTACCTC. The resulting protein is CATSRDTRGGIQYL. This receptor chain uses TRBV15 and TRBJ2-4; the D gene is perhaps TRBD2, from 5 matching bases. At the junction V is shortened by 0 bases and J by 10 bases, with 13 bases in between. In the germline V gene (reference sequence), CDR1 corresponds to LNHNV and CDR2 to YYDKDF. The CDR3 length equals 14 residues, ends included. Only CDR3 DNA remains: 42 bases, in frame from the first base.